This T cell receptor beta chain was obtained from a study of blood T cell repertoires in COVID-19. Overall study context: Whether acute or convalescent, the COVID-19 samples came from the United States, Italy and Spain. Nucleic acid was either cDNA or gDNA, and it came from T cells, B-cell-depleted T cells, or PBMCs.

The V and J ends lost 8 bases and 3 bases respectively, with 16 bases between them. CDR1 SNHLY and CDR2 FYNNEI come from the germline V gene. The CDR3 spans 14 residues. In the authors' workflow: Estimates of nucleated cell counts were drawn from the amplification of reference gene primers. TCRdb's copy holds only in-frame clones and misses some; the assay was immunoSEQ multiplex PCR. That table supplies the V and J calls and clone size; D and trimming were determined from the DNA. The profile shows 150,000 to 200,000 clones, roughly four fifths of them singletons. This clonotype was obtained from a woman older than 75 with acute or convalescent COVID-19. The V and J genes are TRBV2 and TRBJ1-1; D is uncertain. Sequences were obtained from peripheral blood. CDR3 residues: CASVKWLEDTEAFF. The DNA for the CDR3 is TGTGCCAGCGTAAAGTGGTTGGAGGACACTGAAGCTTTCTTT.